Following are 3 T cell receptor beta chains from one sample sequenced in a study of regulatory T cells in long-lasting Graves disease. Building the TCR beta libraries relied on iRepertoire HTBI primers, and CDR3 regions underwent Arm-PCR. Each CDR3 protein gets one entry after TCRdb re-called the multiplex PCR reads with MiXCR. The sample contains about 520,000 distinct CDR3 sequences, approximately 12% of which appear only once. The time point denotes: newly diagnosed GD, antithyroid drugs for less than 3 months. After RNA was extracted from PBMCs, the TCR library was made from it. These data were likewise used in another study, on T cells in Graves' hyperthyroidism and ophthalmopathy.

The sequenced sample was peripheral blood mononuclear cells (PBMCs), obtained at new diagnosis, from a patient treated with antithyroid drugs. These receptors were taken from a woman aged 30 to 39 with Graves disease.

This clonotype has a handful of counts. The chain joins TRBV6-1 to TRBJ1-6, with D uncertain. V lost 6 bases to trimming and J lost 4 bases, with 7 bases between them. CDR3 length: 13 residues. Germline CDR1 MNHNS, CDR2 SASEGT. DNA for the CDR3: TGTGCCAGCAGACGGAGTTATAATTCACCCCTCCACTTT. As protein: CASRRSYNSPLHF.

By share, this clonotype counts as medium-sized. The chain carries TRBV28 and TRBJ1-1, with D perhaps TRBD1 (6 bases). The length of the CDR3 is 15 residues. Germline CDR1 is MDHEN and CDR2 is SYDVKM. The V gene lost 5 bases and the J gene lost 2 bases, with 15 bases spanning the gap. The CDR3 nucleotides read TGTGCCAGCAGTGGGGAGACAGGACCTAACACTGAAGCTTTCTTT. Translation: CASSGETGPNTEAFF.

This clonotype was counted at least ten times. In nucleotides, the CDR3 is TGTGCCAGCAGTCCCTCGTCCCAAGAGACCCAGTACTTC. It translates to CASSPSSQETQYF. The chain uses TRBV28 and TRBJ2-5; D is unresolved. V was trimmed by 5 bases and J by 1 base, leaving 8 bases between them. In germline, CDR1 is MDHEN, CDR2 SYDVKM. The CDR3 is 13 amino acids.